Below, 10 T cell receptor beta chains from the same sample are listed, as sequenced in a study of identical twins (dated by TCRdb to about 2016). To prepare the library, 5' RACE was applied. The listed sequencing device is Illumina HiSeq 2000. TCRdb reprocessed the public reads (quality trimming at Q25 with fastp, clone calling with MiXCR) and kept in-frame beta chains. CDR3 protein sequences are deduplicated, and each keeps its most common genes and DNA. This sample is represented by 310,000 or so distinct CDR3 sequences; 6.5% to 9.5% of them were singletons. The leading ten clones occupy around 2.1% of the sample. This sample was also put to use in a study of yellow fever vaccine responses in identical twins.

Sequences were obtained from memory (CD45RO+) T cells sorted from blood. The label giving this sample's cell subset or site can be read as: CD45RO+ enriched T cells. The receptors come from a woman aged 18-29 years in good health.

The V gene is TRBV20-1, the J gene TRBJ2-5, with 10 bases that match TRBD2. This CDR3 is 14 amino acids long. V gave up 2 bases and J gave up 2 bases; unmatched junction bases: 2. Germline V lookup: CDR1 DFQATT, CDR2 SNEGSKA (reference sequence). CDR3 loop: CSARKLAGQETQYF. CDR3 sequence (DNA): TGCAGTGCTAGAAAACTAGCGGGGCAAGAGACCCAGTACTTC.

This clonotype has a handful of counts. The rearrangement links TRBV12-3 or TRBV12-4 to TRBJ2-7, with 8 bases fitting TRBD1. CDR3 length: 14 residues. Trimming removed 5 bases from V and 5 bases from J; junction bases left unmatched: 8. The CDR3 region is CASSPDRVTHEQYF. Written as DNA, the CDR3 is TGTGCCAGCAGTCCGGACAGGGTTACCCACGAGCAGTACTTC.

V and J are TRBV2 and TRBJ2-7; TRBD1 aligns across 8 bases. V dropped 4 bases and J dropped 6; count of bases not matched to a gene: 5. Germline V gene lookup returns CDR1 SNHLY and CDR2 FYNNEI. The CDR3 loop spans 13 amino acids. CDR3 in amino acids: CASSGDRWVEQYF. The DNA for the CDR3 is TGTGCCAGCAGTGGGGACAGGTGGGTCGAGCAGTACTTC. Full variable domain (remainder filled in from reference TRBV2 and TRBJ2-7): EPEVTQTPSHQVTQMGQEVILRCVPISNHLYFYWYRQILGQKVEFLVSFYNNEISEKSEIFDDQFSVERPDGSNFTLKIRSTKLEDSAMYFCASSGDRWVEQYFGPGTRLTVT.

J is TRBJ2-1 and V is TRBV20-1, with D perhaps matching TRBD2 (5 bases). Germline loops: CDR1 DFQATT, CDR2 SNEGSKA (reference sequence). The CDR3 totals 14 residues. V lost 4 bases, J lost 3 bases, and 13 bases lay in between. CDR3 residues: CSATTRVGYNEQFF. The CDR3 DNA sequence: TGCAGTGCTACTACGAGGGTGGGCTACAATGAGCAGTTCTTC.

The table lists this clonotype with a few counts. The chain links TRBV10-2 to TRBJ2-3; perhaps TRBD2 as D (5 bases). Germline CDR1 is WSHSY and CDR2 is SAAADI. The V gene lost 6 bases and the J gene lost 6 bases, with 19 bases spanning the gap. CDR3 length: 15 amino acids. The CDR3 DNA reads TGCGCCAGCAGGGATACTAGTTTAGTGTCGGATACGCAGTATTTT. This encodes CASRDTSLVSDTQYF.

In this sample, this clonotype turned up many times. The chain uses TRBV10-3 and TRBJ2-3; TRBD2 agrees at 7 bases. V dropped 3 bases and J dropped 1; count of bases not matched to a gene: 4. Looked up from germline, CDR1 is ENHRY and CDR2 is SYGVKD. CDR3 length: 15 residues. The CDR3 DNA reads TGTGCCATCAGTGATAAGGGGAGGGGCACAGATACGCAGTATTTT. Its protein product is CAISDKGRGTDTQYF.

The chain couples TRBV6-1 to TRBJ1-1; D remains unclear. Germline CDR1 is MNHNS and CDR2 is SASEGT. The CDR3 contains 14 residues. Between the trimmed V and J ends, which lost 3 bases and 1 base, there was a span of 9 bases. This CDR3 reads CASSELPENTEAFF. The CDR3 DNA sequence: TGTGCCAGCAGTGAGTTACCAGAGAACACTGAAGCTTTCTTT.

This chain links TRBV7-6 with TRBJ2-1; TRBD2 agrees at 10 bases. The V segment lost 6 bases and the J segment 6 bases; nucleotides outside the gene matches: 8. Germline V gene lookup returns CDR1 SGHVS and CDR2 FNYEAQ. This CDR3 has 15 residues. The CDR3 region is CASRKAGGPGNEQFF. The CDR3, as DNA: TGTGCCAGCAGGAAAGCGGGAGGGCCGGGCAATGAGCAGTTCTTC.

The rearrangement joins TRBV29-1 to TRBJ2-3, with 11 bases matching TRBD2. The CDR3 runs to 14 residues. Germline-derived CDR1 and CDR2 are SQVTM and ANQGSEA. V was pared by 8 bases and J by 3 bases, with 7 bases of the junction left unmatched. The CDR3, as DNA: TGCAGCACACACCGACTAGCGGGAACAGATACGCAGTATTTT. Translating it yields CSTHRLAGTDTQYF.

This clonotype was seen many times. The chain employs TRBV28 and TRBJ1-5, with TRBD1 matching 8 bases. This CDR3 is 17 amino acids long. Germline CDR1 MDHEN, CDR2 SYDVKM. V shed 3 bases, J shed 1 base, and the junction held 8 bases outside the gene matches. The CDR3 DNA sequence: TGTGCCAGCAGTTTGCTAAAGACAGGGGTGAGCAATCAGCCCCAGCATTTT. Protein sequence: CASSLLKTGVSNQPQHF.